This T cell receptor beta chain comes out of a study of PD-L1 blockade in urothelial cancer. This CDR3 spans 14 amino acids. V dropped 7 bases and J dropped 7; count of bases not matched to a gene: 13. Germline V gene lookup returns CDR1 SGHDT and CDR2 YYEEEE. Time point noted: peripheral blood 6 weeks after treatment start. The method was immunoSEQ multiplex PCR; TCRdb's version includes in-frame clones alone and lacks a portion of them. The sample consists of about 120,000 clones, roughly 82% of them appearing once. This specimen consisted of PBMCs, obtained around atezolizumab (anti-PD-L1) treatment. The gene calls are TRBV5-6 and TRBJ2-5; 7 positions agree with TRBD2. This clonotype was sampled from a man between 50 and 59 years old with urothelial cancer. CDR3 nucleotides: TGTGCCAGCTGCTGGGGAGGGGCAGAAGGGACCCAGTACTTC. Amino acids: CASCWGGAEGTQYF.